Here is one TCR beta chain with its context. This clonotype was counted ten times or more. Its antigen is unknown. No base quality information exists; no much larger clone differs at one position. The sample comes from a study of T cell repertoires in cytomegalovirus infection (dated by TCRdb to the late 2010s). For the wider study: Because public TCR beta signatures pointed to carriage of CMV infection together with the matching HLA type, the HLA type of each donor mattered for the analysis. Results the study describes overall, beyond this receptor: Carriers of CMV infection plus the relevant HLA type were discriminated by the cumulative frequency of public TCR beta family members in the study cohort and in an independent roughly 320-donor cohort. The ex vivo response was dominated by HLA-C-restricted CMV-specific TCR beta clonotypes, which also provided the single most frequent clonotype in two of eight donors.

Sequenced using an Illumina HiSeq 1500. TCRdb ran its own pipeline on the public reads, namely fastp trimming at Q25 and MiXCR clone calling, and kept in-frame beta chains. CDR3 protein duplicates are merged, each entry listing the most common genes and DNA. Counted in this sample were 230,000 or so distinct CDR3 sequences; over 15% of them appeared once. The ten largest clones take up less than 60% of the sample. The junction carries 10 bases between V and J, which are trimmed by 7 bases and 1 base respectively. CDR1 and CDR2, per the germline V gene, are SGHTA and FQGNSA. CDR3 length: 13 amino acids, cysteine to phenylalanine. Only CDR3 DNA is held: 39 bases, read in frame from base 1.

Sequenced material: CD8+ T cells from PBMCs. The chain is assembled from TRBV7-2 and TRBJ1-2; a tentative D call is TRBD1 (5 bases match). This clonotype originated in a human donor in good health (CMV status not recorded). Some clones in this sample may be carry-over from other donors' samples. CDR3 protein: CASTGHLNYGYTF. The sequence in DNA is TGTGCCAGCACAGGACACCTTAACTATGGCTACACCTTC.